These 13 T cell receptor beta chains originate from one sample sequenced in a study of CD8+CD57+ T cells in acquired aplastic anemia. The study profiled TCR beta VDJ and CDR3 using genomic DNA as template. In TCRdb, the reads were re-called with MiXCR into one record per CDR3 protein. Here the sample spans around 68,000 distinct CDR3 sequences, 50% to 55% being singletons. The sequencing input was sorted CD4+, CD8+, or CD8+CD57+ T cells (not recorded which) from PBMCs. These receptors were taken from a human donor in good health, serving as a control.

Of note for this clonotype: The germline gene is not matched at one end of the junction; a read error may be the cause. The chain has TRBV15 and TRBJ2-7, with TRBD1 identical over 7 bases. The CDR3 sequence is 16 residues long. Germline V lookup: CDR1 LNHNV, CDR2 YYDKDF (reference sequence). CDR3 sequence reads: CASSQEPGTVFYEQYF. In nucleotides, the CDR3 is TGTGCCAGCAGCCAAGAACCCGGGACAGTCTTCTACGAGCAGTACTTC.

The V and J genes are TRBV19 and TRBJ1-2; possible D gene TRBD1, 5 bases. CDR3 length equals 13 residues. CDR1 and CDR2 (germline): LNHDA, SQIVND (reference sequence). With 7 bases removed from V and 2 bases from J, the gap between germline ends came to 11 bases. CDR3 sequence: CASTRGGNYGYTF. In DNA, the CDR3 is TGTGCCAGTACCCGGGGGGGGAACTATGGCTACACCTTC. Full variable domain (outside the CDR3, taken from reference TRBV19 and TRBJ1-2): DGGITQSPKYLFRKEGQNVTLSCEQNLNHDAMYWYRQDPGQGLRLIYYSQIVNDFQKGDIAEGYSVSREKKESFPLTVTSAQKNPTAFYLCASTRGGNYGYTFGSGTRLTVV.

This clonotype was counted only a few times. V usage is TRBV29-1 and J usage is TRBJ1-1; D not certain. The CDR3 totals 11 residues. Germline V gives CDR1 SQVTM, CDR2 ANQGSEA. The ends were cut back, 5 bases at V and 0 bases at J, with 4 bases in the middle. The CDR3 is CSVRLNTEAFF. CDR3 nucleotides: TGCAGCGTTCGACTGAACACTGAAGCTTTCTTT. The whole variable domain, remainder taken from reference TRBV29-1 and TRBJ1-1, is SAVISQKPSRDICQRGTSLTIQCQVDSQVTMMFWYRQQPGQSLTLIATANQGSEATYESGFVIDKFPISRPNLTFSTLTVSNMSPEDSSIYLCSVRLNTEAFFGQGTRLTVV.

The rearrangement uses TRBV25-1 and TRBJ1-1; D is possibly TRBD1 (5 bases). CDR1 is MGHDK and CDR2 is SYGVNS in the germline V gene. The CDR3 totals 11 residues. The ends were cut back, 6 bases at V and 3 bases at J, with 5 bases in the middle. The CDR3 sequence is CASRGDTEAFF. DNA of the CDR3: TGTGCCAGCAGAGGGGACACTGAAGCTTTCTTT.

This clonotype was counted many times. The CDR3 sequence: CASSIVGGQSTDTQYF. CDR3 in DNA: TGTGCCAGTAGTATAGTCGGGGGACAGAGCACAGATACGCAGTATTTT. V is TRBV19 and J is TRBJ2-3; maybe TRBD1 (7 bases). The CDR3 covers 16 residues. The germline gives CDR1 LNHDA, CDR2 SQIVND (reference sequence). Between the trimmed V and J ends, which lost 1 base and 0 bases, there was a span of 11 bases.

The chain combines TRBV7-9 with TRBJ2-7; D is uncertain. This CDR3 has 14 amino acids. Germline V gene sequence: CDR1 SEHNR, CDR2 FQNEAQ (reference sequence). Trimming took off 5 bases at V and 2 bases at J, with 13 bases between the two ends. The CDR3: CASSHELETYEQYF. The CDR3, as DNA: TGTGCCAGCAGCCATGAGCTGGAGACCTACGAGCAGTACTTC. The variable domain in full, with the rest retrieved from reference TRBV7-9 and TRBJ2-7, is DTGVSQNPRHKITKRGQNVTFRCDPISEHNRLYWYRQTLGQGPEFLTYFQNEAQLEKSRLLSDRFSAERPKGSFSTLEIQRTEQGDSAMYLCASSHELETYEQYFGPGTRLTVT.

The V gene is TRBV20-1, the J gene TRBJ2-7, with 10 bases lining up with TRBD2. The last part of the DNA fits TRBJ2-1 better; the J call may be wrong. The CDR3 has 14 amino acids. Germline CDR1 DFQATT, CDR2 SNEGSKA (reference sequence). CDR3 amino acids: CSASRLAGYNEQFF. The CDR3 nucleotides are TGCAGTGCTAGTCGACTAGCGGGTTACAATGAGCAGTTCTTC.

On this clonotype itself: A much larger clone differs from this one at a single base, so this may be a read error. The chain is built from TRBV5-4 and TRBJ2-3; 9 nucleotides agree with TRBD1. Germline V CDR1 and CDR2: SGHNT, YYREEE (reference sequence). There are 17 residues in the CDR3. In DNA, the CDR3 is TGTGCCAGCAGCTTGGGAACTAGACAGGGGGACACAGATATGCAGTATTTT. It is translated as CASSLGTRQGDTDMQYF.

V gene TRBV7-9 combines with J gene TRBJ1-2; the D is unclear. Germline assignment: CDR1 SEHNR and CDR2 FQNEAQ (reference sequence). The V end was cut by 5 bases, the J end by 2 bases, with 12 bases between. The CDR3 has 14 amino acids. The CDR3 DNA follows: TGTGCCAGCAGCGGAGCGGGAGCGAACTATGGCTACACCTTC. This codes for CASSGAGANYGYTF.

About this clonotype: A much larger clonotype is one base distant, so this may be a read error. The chain uses TRBV11-1 and TRBJ1-1; D uncertain. The CDR3 loop spans 16 amino acids. Germline values: CDR1 SGHAT, CDR2 FQDESV (reference sequence). Trimming removed 7 bases at V and 4 bases at J, with 22 bases between. The CDR3 spells CASNPERLAPSTEAFF. CDR3 coding DNA: TGTGCCAGCAATCCTGAAAGGCTCGCTCCGAGCACTGAAGCTTTCTTT.

The genes are TRBV25-1 and TRBJ2-7; 10 nucleotides agree with TRBD2. Germline V gene sequence: CDR1 MGHDK, CDR2 SYGVNS. The CDR3 loop spans 14 amino acids. With V trimmed by 6 bases and J by 4 bases, 6 bases remained unmatched. The CDR3 DNA sequence: TGTGCCAGCAGCTTAGGTAGCGGGGGGTACGAGCAGTACTTC. It is translated as CASSLGSGGYEQYF.

This clonotype was seen only once. The CDR3 DNA reads as TGTGCCAGCAGCTTGAAGGGACTAGCGGGAGATGACGAGCAGTACTTC. This codes for CASSLKGLAGDDEQYF. V gene TRBV5-4 combines with J gene TRBJ2-7, with 14 bases identical to TRBD2. CDR1 is SGHNT, CDR2 YYREEE, per germline (reference sequence). CDR3 length: 16 amino acids. Trimming cost V 1 base and J 5 bases; bases outside gene matches: 5.

This clonotype is classed as large. The chain links TRBV20-1 to TRBJ2-5, with 10 bases matching TRBD2. The CDR3 is made up of 14 amino acids. Germline-derived CDR1 and CDR2 are DFQATT and SNEGSKA (reference sequence). V lost 4 bases, J lost 3 bases, and 5 bases stayed unmatched. The CDR3 DNA follows: TGCAGTGCTACAAGCGGGGGGGCGGAAGAGACCCAGTACTTC. It translates to CSATSGGAEETQYF.